This TCR beta chain emerged from a study of blood T cell repertoires in COVID-19. The CDR3 contains 15 residues. Germline CDR1 and CDR2: SGDLS and YYNGEE. Trimming took 2 bases from V and 6 from J, leaving 15 bases between them. Profiled with immunoSEQ multiplex PCR; TCRdb holds only in-frame clones, not every one. The table shows 300,000 or so clones, with over 75% occurring only once. The J gene is TRBJ2-1, the V gene TRBV9, with D tentatively TRBD2 (6 bases). This receptor was obtained from a woman aged 30 to 39 who had recovered from COVID-19. Sequencing used PBMCs or T cells enriched from blood (not recorded which). The CDR3 reads CASSVLATMGNEQFF. Here the CDR3 DNA reads TGTGCCAGCAGCGTTCTAGCGACCATGGGCAATGAGCAGTTCTTC.